Listed here are 20 T cell receptor beta chains from one sample, sequenced in a study of blood T cell repertoires in COVID-19. Assay used: immunoSEQ multiplex PCR; TCRdb lists only in-frame clones, some missing. The sample carries a few hundred thousand clones, roughly 85% recorded once. Sequencing was performed on PBMCs or T cells enriched from blood (not recorded which). These receptors came from a woman aged 45-59 years who had recovered from COVID-19.

J is TRBJ1-1 and V is TRBV15; D uncertain. This CDR3 has 13 amino acids. V lost 0 bases, J lost 4 bases, and 6 bases lay in between. The germline gives CDR1 LNHNV, CDR2 YYDKDF (reference sequence). Written as DNA, the CDR3 is TGTGCCACCAGCAGAGATTTAGCCACTGAAGCTTTCTTT. This sequence encodes CATSRDLATEAFF.

This rearrangement joins TRBV25-1 to TRBJ1-2; 9 nucleotides agree with TRBD1. The CDR3 loop spans 13 amino acids. The ends lost 8 bases at V and 8 bases at J; junction bases unmatched: 9. Germline loops: CDR1 MGHDK, CDR2 SYGVNS. The CDR3 DNA reads as TGTGCCAGCTCGACAGGGGGAGTGCTCGGCTACACCTTC. Translating gives CASSTGGVLGYTF.

This rearrangement joins TRBV4-3 to TRBJ1-2, with 7 bases fitting TRBD1. The V gene end was trimmed by 0 bases and the J gene end by 2 bases; junction bases not matched to a gene: 6. This CDR3 is built from 16 residues. The germline V gene encodes CDR1 LGHNA and CDR2 YSLEER. The CDR3 sequence is CASSQEWQGDNYGYTF. The CDR3 DNA follows: TGCGCCAGCAGCCAAGAATGGCAGGGGGACAACTATGGCTACACCTTC.

The chain recombines TRBV19 with TRBJ1-1; 9 positions match TRBD1. Germline lookup yields CDR1 LNHDA and CDR2 SQIVND (reference sequence). The CDR3 extends over 14 amino acids. V gave up 4 bases and J gave up 5 bases; unmatched junction bases: 5. The CDR3 loop is CASSTGTGRTEAFF. CDR3 nucleotide sequence: TGTGCCAGTAGTACCGGGACAGGGCGAACTGAAGCTTTCTTT.

The chain combines TRBV9 with TRBJ1-1; D is ambiguous. From germline, CDR1 is SGDLS and CDR2 YYNGEE. The V end lost 0 bases, the J end lost 4 bases, and 10 bases lay between the germline ends. The CDR3 has 14 amino acids. CDR3: CASSVDVRVTEAFF. CDR3 DNA sequence: TGTGCCAGCAGCGTAGACGTAAGAGTCACTGAAGCTTTCTTT.

The sample holds one count of this clone. The rearrangement links TRBV19 to TRBJ2-1, with 7 bases fitting TRBD2. V lost 9 bases, J lost 0 bases, and 5 bases stayed unmatched. CDR3 length equals 14 residues. CDR1 is LNHDA, CDR2 SQIVND, per germline (reference sequence). The CDR3 reads CARVSGVSYNEQFF. The CDR3 coding sequence is TGTGCCAGAGTCAGCGGGGTCTCCTACAATGAGCAGTTCTTC.

The chain carries TRBV3-1 (or the pseudogene TRBV3-2) and TRBJ2-3; TRBD1 agrees at 11 bases. Germline loops: CDR1 LGHDT, CDR2 YNNKEL (reference sequence). This CDR3 is 14 amino acids long. With V trimmed by 4 bases and J by 4 bases, 1 base remained unmatched. In DNA, the CDR3 is TGTGCCAGCAGCCCGGGACAGGGGGCAGATACGCAGTATTTT. It yields the protein CASSPGQGADTQYF.

The chain uses TRBV30 and TRBJ2-7, with TRBD2 matching 7 bases. CDR1 and CDR2 from the germline V gene are GTSNPN and SVGIG (reference sequence). With 5 bases clipped from V and 5 bases from J, the junction kept 9 bases outside the gene matches. The CDR3 spans 13 residues. The CDR3 DNA reads TGTGCCTGGGCCTGGGGGGGAGGCCACGAGCAGTACTTC. This gives the protein CAWAWGGGHEQYF. The complete variable domain, with remaining parts taken from reference TRBV30 and TRBJ2-7, reads SQTIHQWPATLVQPVGSPLSLECTVEGTSNPNLYWYRQAAGRGLQLLFYSVGIGQISSEVPQNLSASRPQDRQFILSSKKLLLSDSGFYLCAWAWGGGHEQYFGPGTRLTVT.

This chain connects TRBV30 to TRBJ1-5; possible D gene TRBD1, 6 bases. The CDR3 is made up of 14 amino acids. Germline CDR1 is GTSNPN and CDR2 is SVGIG (reference sequence). V was cut by 3 bases and J by 3 bases, with 12 bases left in between. The CDR3 DNA is TGTGCCTGGAGCGCAGGACAGACCAATCAGCCCCAGCATTTT. Its protein is CAWSAGQTNQPQHF.

J is TRBJ2-6 and V is TRBV6-1; weak D call: TRBD1 (6 bases). This CDR3 is built from 18 residues. V lost 1 base and J 0 bases, leaving 13 bases between the germline ends. From germline, CDR1 is MNHNS and CDR2 SASEGT. As DNA, the CDR3 is TGTGCCAGCAGTGAAGTCGGGACAAGGGGCTCTGGGGCCAACGTCCTGACTTTC. Translation gives CASSEVGTRGSGANVLTF.

This clone was recorded only once. The chain employs TRBV19 and TRBJ2-1; 9 bases agree with TRBD1. This CDR3 has 19 amino acids. The germline CDR1 and CDR2 sequences are LNHDA and SQIVND (reference sequence). The trim removed 5 bases at V and 1 base at J, leaving 15 bases unmatched. CDR3 coding DNA: TGTGCCAGTAGTGATACAGGGACAGGGAGGTTTGGGTCCTACAATGAGCAGTTCTTC. It is translated as CASSDTGTGRFGSYNEQFF.

The J gene is TRBJ1-2, the V gene TRBV27; D perhaps matches TRBD1 (6 bases). V was shortened by 2 bases and J by 0 bases, with 7 bases between the two germline ends. The length of the CDR3 is 14 residues. Germline V CDR1 and CDR2: MNHEY, SMNVEV (reference sequence). CDR3 amino acids: CASSLTGTNYGYTF. The CDR3 DNA reads TGTGCCAGCAGTTTAACAGGGACTAACTATGGCTACACCTTC.

The DNA for the CDR3 is TGTGCCAGCAGCTCCAACACCCACCTCTATGGCTACACCTTC. Protein sequence: CASSSNTHLYGYTF. This chain links TRBV7-9 with TRBJ1-2; D is undetermined. This CDR3 contains 14 residues. The V gene's germline CDR1 is SEHNR and CDR2 FQNEAQ (reference sequence). Trimming stripped 4 bases from V and 4 bases from J, with 13 bases between.

J is TRBJ2-7 and V is TRBV3-1 (or the pseudogene TRBV3-2), with TRBD2 matching 9 bases. The CDR3 is made up of 15 amino acids. Germline loops: CDR1 LGHDT, CDR2 YNNKEL (reference sequence). J was trimmed by 1 base and V by 2 bases; bases with no gene match: 3. The CDR3 protein is CASSQTSGPSYEQYF. The CDR3, as DNA: TGTGCCAGCAGCCAAACTAGCGGGCCTTCCTACGAGCAGTACTTC.

The chain has TRBV19 and TRBJ2-2; D perhaps matches TRBD1 (5 bases). V was shortened by 4 bases and J by 6 bases, with 12 bases between the two germline ends. Germline CDR1 reads LNHDA; CDR2 reads SQIVND (reference sequence). The CDR3 extends over 14 amino acids. CDR3 sequence (DNA): TGTGCCAGTAGTAATGGGCAGGGTGCCGGGGAGCTGTTTTTT. Translating it yields CASSNGQGAGELFF.

This chain links TRBV25-1 with TRBJ1-1; no reliable D call. Trimming removed 2 bases from V and 1 base from J, with 11 bases in between. Germline CDR1 reads MGHDK; CDR2 reads SYGVNS. The CDR3 contains 15 residues. CDR3 nucleotides: TGTGCCAGCAGTGAAGGGCAGGTCTCGAACACTGAAGCTTTCTTT. Translation gives CASSEGQVSNTEAFF.

The V gene is TRBV7-9, the J gene TRBJ1-5; D gene uncertain. The CDR3 runs to 15 residues. The V and J ends lost 5 bases and 3 bases respectively, with 14 bases between them. Germline V gene sequence: CDR1 SEHNR, CDR2 FQNEAQ (reference sequence). The CDR3 bases are TGTGCCAGCAGCCCGCCAGGAAACGACAATCAGCCCCAGCATTTT. This codes for CASSPPGNDNQPQHF.

The DNA of the CDR3 is TGTGCCAGCTCACCTTTACAGGGGGGTTGGTCTGGGGCCAACGTCCTGACTTTC. It is translated as CASSPLQGGWSGANVLTF. This sequence joins TRBV18 and TRBJ2-6; 8 bases are a match to TRBD1. From germline, CDR1 is KGHSH and CDR2 LQKENI. The CDR3 is 18 residues long. V lost 3 bases, J lost 1 base, and 8 bases stayed unmatched.

The rearrangement links TRBV5-1 to TRBJ2-5; D is possibly TRBD1 (6 bases). The ends were cut back, 0 bases at V and 2 bases at J, with 8 bases in the middle. Germline CDR1 is SGHRS and CDR2 is YFSETQ. This CDR3 contains 14 residues. In DNA, the CDR3 is TGCGCCAGCAGCTTGGTCAGGGGACAAGAGACCCAGTACTTC. Protein: CASSLVRGQETQYF.

The chain combines TRBV20-1 with TRBJ2-3; possibly TRBD2 for D (5 bases). CDR1 is DFQATT, CDR2 SNEGSKA, per germline (reference sequence). The CDR3 consists of 14 residues. V was clipped by 3 bases and J by 0 bases, with 10 bases between them. Written as DNA, the CDR3 is TGCAGTGCTAGTAGGGAGCATAGCACAGATACGCAGTATTTT. Translating it yields CSASREHSTDTQYF.